This T cell receptor (beta chain) was identified in a study of blood T cells in healthy people across ages. The study's findings and limits: Compared with aged donors, long-lived donors showed fewer expanded clones, suggesting selection. Age advanced and TCR beta diversity per million T cells fell, roughly linearly.

On this clonotype: The antigen remains undetermined.

CDR1 is MNHEY and CDR2 is SMNVEV in the germline V gene (reference sequence). The CDR3 loop spans 15 amino acids. V lost 4 bases to trimming and J lost 3 bases, with 16 bases between them. RNA extraction gave at least 5.5 micrograms of total RNA per sample. PCR was performed a second time for about 6 to 11 cycles using a sample-barcoded 5' primer and a J-beta primer mix. TCRdb redid the calling of the 5' RACE reads with MiXCR, one entry per CDR3 protein. The data hold some 860,000 distinct CDR3 sequences, with roughly 50% observed a single time. V usage is TRBV27 and J usage is TRBJ2-7; D is uncertain. This clonotype was sampled from a man aged 40-49 years in good health. The sequenced sample was blood. The CDR3: CASSWVFGIDYEQYF. As DNA, the CDR3 is TGTGCCAGCAGTTGGGTTTTTGGTATCGACTACGAGCAGTACTTC.